The clone carrying this T cell receptor beta chain has at least ten counts. Researchers amplified the TCR beta CDR3 regions from RNA transcripts. A set of HTBI primers served as the primers for a first-round RT-PCR of the TCR CDR3. One entry per CDR3 protein, called by TCRdb with MiXCR from the multiplex PCR reads. The repertoire has under 300,000 distinct CDR3 sequences, 13% to 15% of them found once; the top ten carry about an eighth. The source of the sample is a study of T cells in Graves' hyperthyroidism and ophthalmopathy. The wider study: Blood was drawn when the patient was first diagnosed and still untreated.

Trimming removed 2 bases from V and 2 bases from J; junction bases left unmatched: 8. The CDR3 runs 18 residues. Germline V CDR1 and CDR2: SGHAT, FQNNGV. This receptor was taken from a woman in her forties with Graves' hyperthyroidism that later progressed to Graves' ophthalmopathy. V and J are TRBV11-2 and TRBJ2-3, with 12 bases identical to TRBD2. Specimen: blood. CDR3 sequence: CASSLPRTSGKSTDTQYF. The CDR3 coding sequence is TGTGCCAGCAGCTTACCCCGGACTAGCGGGAAGTCCACAGATACGCAGTATTTT.